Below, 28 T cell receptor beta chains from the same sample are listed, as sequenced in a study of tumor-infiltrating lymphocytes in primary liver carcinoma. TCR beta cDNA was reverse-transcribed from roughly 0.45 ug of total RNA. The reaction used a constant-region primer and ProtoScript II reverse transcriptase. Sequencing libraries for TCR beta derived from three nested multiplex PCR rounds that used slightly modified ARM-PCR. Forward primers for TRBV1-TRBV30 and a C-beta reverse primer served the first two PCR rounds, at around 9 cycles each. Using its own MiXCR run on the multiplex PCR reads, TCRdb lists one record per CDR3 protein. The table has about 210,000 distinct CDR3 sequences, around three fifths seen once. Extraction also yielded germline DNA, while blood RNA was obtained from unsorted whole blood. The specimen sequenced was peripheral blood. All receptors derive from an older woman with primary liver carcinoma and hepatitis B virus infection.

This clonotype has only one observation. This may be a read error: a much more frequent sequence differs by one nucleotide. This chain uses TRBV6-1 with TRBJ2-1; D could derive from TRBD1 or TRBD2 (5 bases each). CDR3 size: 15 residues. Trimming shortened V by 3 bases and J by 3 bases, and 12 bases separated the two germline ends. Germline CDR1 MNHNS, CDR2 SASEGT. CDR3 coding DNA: TGTGCCAGCAGTGAGGGGGTGAGCTACTACAATGAGCAGTTCTTC. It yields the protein CASSEGVSYYNEQFF.

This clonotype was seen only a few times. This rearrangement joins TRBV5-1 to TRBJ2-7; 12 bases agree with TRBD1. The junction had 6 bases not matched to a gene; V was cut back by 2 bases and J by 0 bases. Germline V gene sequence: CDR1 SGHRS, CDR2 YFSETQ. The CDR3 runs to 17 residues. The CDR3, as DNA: TGCGCCAGCAGCTTACCGGGACAGGGGGCTTTCTCCTACGAGCAGTACTTC. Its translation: CASSLPGQGAFSYEQYF.

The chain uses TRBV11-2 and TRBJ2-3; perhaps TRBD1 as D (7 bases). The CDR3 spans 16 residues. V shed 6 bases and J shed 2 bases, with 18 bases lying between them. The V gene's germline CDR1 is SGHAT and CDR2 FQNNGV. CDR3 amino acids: CASSLVTGEATDTQYF. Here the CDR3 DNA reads TGTGCCAGCAGTTTGGTTACAGGGGAGGCCACAGATACGCAGTATTTT. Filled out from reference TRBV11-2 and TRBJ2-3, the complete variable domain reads EAGVAQSPRYKIIEKRQSVAFWCNPISGHATLYWYQQILGQGPKLLIQFQNNGVVDDSQLPKDRFSAERLKGVDSTLKIQPAKLEDSAVYLCASSLVTGEATDTQYFGPGTRLTVL.

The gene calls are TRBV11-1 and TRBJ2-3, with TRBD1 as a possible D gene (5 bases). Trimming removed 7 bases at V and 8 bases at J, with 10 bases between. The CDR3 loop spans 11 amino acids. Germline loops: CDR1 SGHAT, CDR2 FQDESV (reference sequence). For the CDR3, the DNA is TGTGCCAGCACGGACACGGCTACGCAGTATTTT. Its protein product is CASTDTATQYF.

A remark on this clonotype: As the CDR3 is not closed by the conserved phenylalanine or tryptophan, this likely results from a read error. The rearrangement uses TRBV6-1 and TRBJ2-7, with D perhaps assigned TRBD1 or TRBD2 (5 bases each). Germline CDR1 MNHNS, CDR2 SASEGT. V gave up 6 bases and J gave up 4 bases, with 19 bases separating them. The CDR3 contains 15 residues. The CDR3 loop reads CASSSPGALWYEQYL. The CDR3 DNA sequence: TGTGCCAGCAGCTCCCCCGGGGCCTTATGGTACGAGCAGTACCTC.

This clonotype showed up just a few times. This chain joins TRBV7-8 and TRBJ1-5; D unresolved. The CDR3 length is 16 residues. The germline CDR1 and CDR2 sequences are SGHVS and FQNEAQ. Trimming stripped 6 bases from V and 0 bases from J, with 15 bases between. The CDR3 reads CASSPISPYSNQPQHF. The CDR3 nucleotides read TGTGCCAGCAGTCCCATTTCGCCTTATAGCAATCAGCCCCAGCATTTT.

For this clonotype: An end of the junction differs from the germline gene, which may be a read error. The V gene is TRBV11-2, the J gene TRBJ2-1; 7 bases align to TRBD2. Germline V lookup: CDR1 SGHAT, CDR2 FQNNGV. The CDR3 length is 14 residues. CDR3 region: CTSSVGGVDNEQFF. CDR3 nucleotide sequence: TGTACCAGCAGCGTTGGGGGGGTAGACAATGAGCAGTTCTTC. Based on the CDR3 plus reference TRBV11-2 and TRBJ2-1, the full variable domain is EAGVAQSPRYKIIEKRQSVAFWCNPISGHATLYWYQQILGQGPKLLIQFQNNGVVDDSQLPKDRFSAERLKGVDSTLKIQPAKLEDSAVYLCTSSVGGVDNEQFFGPGTRLTVL.

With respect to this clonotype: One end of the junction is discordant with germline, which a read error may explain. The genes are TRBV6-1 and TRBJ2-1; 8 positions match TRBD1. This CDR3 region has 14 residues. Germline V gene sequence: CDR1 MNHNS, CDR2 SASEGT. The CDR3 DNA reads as TGTACCAGCAGTTTGGACAGGGTCTTGGCGGGGCAGTTCTTC. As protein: CTSSLDRVLAGQFF.

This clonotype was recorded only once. CDR3 sequence reads: CASSPSGISYEQYF. CDR3 coding DNA: TGTGCCAGCAGTCCTAGCGGGATCTCCTACGAGCAGTACTTC. This chain uses TRBV3-1 with TRBJ2-7, with 9 bases fitting TRBD2. This CDR3 region has 14 residues. V lost 6 bases to trimming and J lost 0 bases; unmatched junction nucleotides: 3. Germline CDR1 is LGHDT and CDR2 is YNNKEL (reference sequence).

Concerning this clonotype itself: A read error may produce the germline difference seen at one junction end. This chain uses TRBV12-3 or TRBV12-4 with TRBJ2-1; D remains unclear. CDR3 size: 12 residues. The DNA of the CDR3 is TGTGCCAGCATTTTCCGTGGGGATGAGCGGTTCTTC. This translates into CASIFRGDERFF.

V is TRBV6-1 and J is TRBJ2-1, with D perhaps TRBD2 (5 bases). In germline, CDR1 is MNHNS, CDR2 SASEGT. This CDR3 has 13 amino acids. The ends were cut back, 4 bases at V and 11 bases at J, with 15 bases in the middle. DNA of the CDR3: TGTGCCAGCAGTGCTAGCCGGCTTGATCAGCAGTTCTTC. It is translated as CASSASRLDQQFF.

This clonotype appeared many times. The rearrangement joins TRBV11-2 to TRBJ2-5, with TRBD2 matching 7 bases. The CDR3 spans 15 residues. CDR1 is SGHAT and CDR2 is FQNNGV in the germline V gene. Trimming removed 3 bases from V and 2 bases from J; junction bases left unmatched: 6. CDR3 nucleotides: TGTGCCAGCAGCTTCAAGCCGGGACTACAAGAGACCCAGTACTTC. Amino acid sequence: CASSFKPGLQETQYF.

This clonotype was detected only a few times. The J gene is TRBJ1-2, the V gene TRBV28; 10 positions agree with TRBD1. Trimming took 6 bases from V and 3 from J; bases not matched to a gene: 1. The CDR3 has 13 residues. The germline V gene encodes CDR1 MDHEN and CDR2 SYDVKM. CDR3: CASRGQGDYGYTF. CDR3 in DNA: TGTGCCAGCAGAGGACAGGGGGACTATGGCTACACCTTC.

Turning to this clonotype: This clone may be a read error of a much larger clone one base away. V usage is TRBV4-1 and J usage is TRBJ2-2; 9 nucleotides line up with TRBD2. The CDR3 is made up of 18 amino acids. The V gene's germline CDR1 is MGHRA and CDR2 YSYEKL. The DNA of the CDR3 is TGCGCCACCAGCCAAGGTTTGCCGCGGGAGGGGCACACCGGGGAGCTGTTTTTT. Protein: CATSQGLPREGHTGELFF.

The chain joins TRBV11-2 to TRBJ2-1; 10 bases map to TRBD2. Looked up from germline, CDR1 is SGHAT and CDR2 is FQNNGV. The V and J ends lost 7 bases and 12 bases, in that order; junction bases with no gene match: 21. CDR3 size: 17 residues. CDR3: CASMPLSLSSGSYGQFF. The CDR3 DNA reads TGTGCCAGCATGCCCTTATCTCTATCTAGCGGGAGCTATGGGCAGTTCTTC.

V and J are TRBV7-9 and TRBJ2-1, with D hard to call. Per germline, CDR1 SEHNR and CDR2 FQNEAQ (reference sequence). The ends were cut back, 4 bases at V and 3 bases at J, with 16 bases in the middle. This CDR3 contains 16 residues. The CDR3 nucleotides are TGTGCCAGCAGCTCCACTTCAACGGAAAACTACAATGAGCAGTTCTTC. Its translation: CASSSTSTENYNEQFF.

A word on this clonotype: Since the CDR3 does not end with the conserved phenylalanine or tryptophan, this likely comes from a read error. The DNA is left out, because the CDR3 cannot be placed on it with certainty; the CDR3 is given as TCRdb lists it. The CDR3 protein is CNVESGGANTGEPFS. This chain connects TRBV29-1 to TRBJ2-2; no DNA check was done on the table's D call, TRBD1. The CDR3 length equals 15 residues, ends included. CDR1 and CDR2 from the germline V gene are SQVTM and ANQGSEA.

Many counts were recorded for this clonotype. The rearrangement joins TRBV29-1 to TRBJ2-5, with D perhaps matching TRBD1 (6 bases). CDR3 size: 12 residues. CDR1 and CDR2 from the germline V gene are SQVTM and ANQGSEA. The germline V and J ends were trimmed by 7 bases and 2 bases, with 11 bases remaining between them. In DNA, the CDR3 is TGCAGCGCCATCAGGGGACAAGAGACCCAGTACTTC. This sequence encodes CSAIRGQETQYF.

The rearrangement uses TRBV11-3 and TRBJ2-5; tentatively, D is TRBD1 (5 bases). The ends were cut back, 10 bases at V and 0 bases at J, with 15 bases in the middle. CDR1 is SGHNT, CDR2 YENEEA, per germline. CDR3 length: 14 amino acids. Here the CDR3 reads CAISLGAYQETQYF. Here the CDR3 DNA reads TGTGCCATCAGTTTAGGGGCGTACCAAGAGACCCAGTACTTC. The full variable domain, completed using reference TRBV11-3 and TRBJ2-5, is EAGVVQSPRYKIIEKKQPVAFWCNPISGHNTLYWYLQNLGQGPELLIRYENEEAVDDSQLPKDRFSAERLKGVDSTLKIQPAELGDSAVYLCAISLGAYQETQYFGPGTRLLVL.

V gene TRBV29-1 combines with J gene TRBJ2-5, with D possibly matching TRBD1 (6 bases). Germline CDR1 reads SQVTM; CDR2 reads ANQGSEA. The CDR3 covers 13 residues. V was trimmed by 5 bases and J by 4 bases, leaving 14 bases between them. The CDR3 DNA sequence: TGCAGCGTTTTCAGGGGCATACGAGAGACCCAGTACTTC. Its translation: CSVFRGIRETQYF.

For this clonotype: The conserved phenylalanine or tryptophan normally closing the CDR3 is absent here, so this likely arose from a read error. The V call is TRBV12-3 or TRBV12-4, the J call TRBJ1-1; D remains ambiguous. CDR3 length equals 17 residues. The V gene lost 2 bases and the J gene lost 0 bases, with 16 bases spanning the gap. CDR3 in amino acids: CASSLMRLGSLNTEAFL. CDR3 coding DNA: TGTGCCAGCAGTTTAATGAGGCTGGGCAGCCTGAACACTGAAGCTTTCCTT.

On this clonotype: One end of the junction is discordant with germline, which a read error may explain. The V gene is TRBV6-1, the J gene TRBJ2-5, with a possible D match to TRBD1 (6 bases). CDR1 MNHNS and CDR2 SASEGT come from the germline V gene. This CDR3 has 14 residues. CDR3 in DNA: TGTGCCAGCAACCGGGTCAGGGGACAAGAGACCCAGTACTTT. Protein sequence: CASNRVRGQETQYF.

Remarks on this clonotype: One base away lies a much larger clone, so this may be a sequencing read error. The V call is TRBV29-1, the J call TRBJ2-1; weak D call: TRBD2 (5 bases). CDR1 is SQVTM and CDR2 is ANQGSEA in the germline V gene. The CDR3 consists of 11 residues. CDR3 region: CSVGGQGELFF. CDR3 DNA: TGCAGCGTTGGAGGGCAAGGTGAGCTGTTCTTC.

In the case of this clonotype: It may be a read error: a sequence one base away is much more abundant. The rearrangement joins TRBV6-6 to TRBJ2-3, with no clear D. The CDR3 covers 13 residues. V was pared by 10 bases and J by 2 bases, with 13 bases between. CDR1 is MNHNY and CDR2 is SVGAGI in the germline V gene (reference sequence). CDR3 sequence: CATLLDPTDTQYF. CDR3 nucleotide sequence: TGTGCCACCCTCCTGGACCCCACAGATACGCAGTATTTT.

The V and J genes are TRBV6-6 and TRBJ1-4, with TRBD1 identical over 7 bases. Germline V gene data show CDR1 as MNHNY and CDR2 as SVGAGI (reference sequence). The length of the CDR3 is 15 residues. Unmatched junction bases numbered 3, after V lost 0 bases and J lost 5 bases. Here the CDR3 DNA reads TGTGCCAGCAGTTACTCGGGACAGCCAAATGAAAAACTGTTTTTT. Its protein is CASSYSGQPNEKLFF.

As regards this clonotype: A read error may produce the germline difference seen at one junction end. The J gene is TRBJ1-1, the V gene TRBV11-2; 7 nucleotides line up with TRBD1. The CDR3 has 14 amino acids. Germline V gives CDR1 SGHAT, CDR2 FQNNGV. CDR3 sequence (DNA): TGTACCAGCAGCCGAAGACAGGGGAACACTGAAGCTTTCTTT. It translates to CTSSRRQGNTEAFF. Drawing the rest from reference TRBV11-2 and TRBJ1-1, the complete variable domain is EAGVAQSPRYKIIEKRQSVAFWCNPISGHATLYWYQQILGQGPKLLIQFQNNGVVDDSQLPKDRFSAERLKGVDSTLKIQPAKLEDSAVYLCTSSRRQGNTEAFFGQGTRLTVV.

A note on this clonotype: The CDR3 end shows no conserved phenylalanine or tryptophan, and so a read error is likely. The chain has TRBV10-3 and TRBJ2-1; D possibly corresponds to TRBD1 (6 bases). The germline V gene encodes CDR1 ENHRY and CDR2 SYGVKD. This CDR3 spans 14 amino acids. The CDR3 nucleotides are TGTGCCATCACCCCGACAGGTGGTGGGAATGAACAGTTCTTA. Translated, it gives CAITPTGGGNEQFL.

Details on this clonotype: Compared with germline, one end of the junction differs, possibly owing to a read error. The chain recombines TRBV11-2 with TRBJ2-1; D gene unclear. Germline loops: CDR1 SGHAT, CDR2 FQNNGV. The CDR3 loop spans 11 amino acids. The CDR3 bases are TGTGTCAGCAGCTTAATAGATGAGCAATTCTTC. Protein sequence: CVSSLIDEQFF.